These 25 T cell receptor beta chains originate from one sample sequenced in a study of blood T cells in healthy people across ages. A sample-barcoded 5' primer and a J-beta primer mix were used in a second PCR of roughly 7 to 11 cycles. TCRdb called the 5' RACE reads again in MiXCR, with one record for every CDR3 protein. This sample has 1 million or so distinct CDR3 sequences, with 35% to 55% found just once. The material sequenced was blood. The receptors here all came from an older woman in good health.

The gene calls are TRBV19 and TRBJ1-5; D unclear. The CDR3 length is 11 residues. The germline V and J ends were trimmed by 3 bases and 14 bases, with 11 bases remaining between them. Germline lookup yields CDR1 LNHDA and CDR2 SQIVND (reference sequence). This chain's CDR3 is CASSISGHEHF. The CDR3, as DNA: TGTGCCAGTAGTATCTCCGGCCATGAGCATTTT.

This clonotype has only a few counts. V is TRBV12-5 and J is TRBJ2-5; 12 nucleotides match TRBD1. Looked up from germline, CDR1 is LGHNT and CDR2 is FRNRAP. V shed 6 bases and J 2 bases; nucleotides not matched to a gene: 10. The CDR3 loop spans 17 amino acids. This CDR3 is CASGPGGGQGAQETQYF. In DNA form, the CDR3 reads TGTGCTAGTGGCCCCGGGGGGGGACAGGGGGCTCAAGAGACCCAGTACTTC.

This clonotype was seen ten or more times. This chain connects TRBV20-1 to TRBJ2-3, with a weak D call TRBD2 (5 bases). The CDR3 contains 13 residues. Germline CDR1 reads DFQATT; CDR2 reads SNEGSKA (reference sequence). V was trimmed by 0 bases and J by 12 bases, leaving 16 bases between them. This chain's CDR3 is CSARDDLLGRQYF. CDR3 DNA sequence: TGCAGTGCTAGAGACGACCTACTAGGACGACAGTATTTT.

This chain joins TRBV24-1 and TRBJ2-3, with TRBD1 matching over 7 bases. This CDR3 spans 15 amino acids. The V gene's germline CDR1 is KGHDR and CDR2 SFDVKD. CDR3 sequence (DNA): TGTGCTACAGGGGACCTGCCCAACCCCGCAGATACGCAGTATTTT. It codes for CATGDLPNPADTQYF.

The rearrangement joins TRBV4-1 to TRBJ2-5; D unresolved. The CDR3 is 16 residues long. CDR1 MGHRA and CDR2 YSYEKL come from the germline V gene. Trimming shortened V by 1 base and J by 1 base, and 13 bases separated the two germline ends. This CDR3 is CASSQVRSAVQETQYF. The CDR3 DNA is TGCGCCAGCAGCCAAGTCCGCTCAGCAGTCCAAGAGACCCAGTACTTC.

J is TRBJ1-6 and V is TRBV4-1; D is perhaps TRBD1 (6 bases). Germline V gene data show CDR1 as MGHRA and CDR2 as YSYEKL. This CDR3 is 14 amino acids long. The V gene lost 4 bases and the J gene lost 8 bases, with 12 bases spanning the gap. The CDR3, as DNA: TGCGCCAGCAGCCCGACCGGGACACATTCACCCCTCCACTTT. Translating it yields CASSPTGTHSPLHF.

In this sample, this clonotype turned up a few times. This chain links TRBV27 with TRBJ2-1; D may be TRBD1 (6 bases). V gave up 6 bases and J gave up 0 bases, with 15 bases separating them. Germline V gene lookup returns CDR1 MNHEY and CDR2 SMNVEV (reference sequence). CDR3 size: 16 residues. CDR3 sequence reads: CASRAAWDNSYNEQFF. Written as DNA, the CDR3 is TGTGCCAGCAGAGCTGCTTGGGACAACTCCTACAATGAGCAGTTCTTC.

This clonotype was detected only a few times. The chain links TRBV7-2 to TRBJ2-1, with TRBD2 identical over 9 bases. Germline V gives CDR1 SGHTA, CDR2 FQGNSA. Trimming cost V 2 bases and J 8 bases; bases outside gene matches: 10. The CDR3 sequence is 16 residues long. The CDR3 protein is CASSLRLAGSVDEQFF. Here the CDR3 DNA reads TGTGCCAGCAGCTTAAGGCTAGCGGGAAGTGTGGATGAGCAGTTCTTC.

The chain couples TRBV15 to TRBJ2-7; D perhaps matches TRBD2 (6 bases). Trimming shortened V by 0 bases and J by 2 bases, and 11 bases separated the two germline ends. Germline CDR1 and CDR2: LNHNV and YYDKDF (reference sequence). This CDR3 contains 15 residues. CDR3 bases: TGTGCCACCAGCAGAGAGGGAGGTGGGACCTACGAGCAGTACTTC. Encoded protein: CATSREGGGTYEQYF.

This clonotype was counted once. V gene TRBV28 combines with J gene TRBJ2-7; either TRBD1 or TRBD2 may supply D (5 bases each). This CDR3 contains 15 residues. The V gene's germline CDR1 is MDHEN and CDR2 SYDVKM. V was cut by 5 bases and J by 0 bases, with 14 bases left in between. Written as DNA, the CDR3 is TGTGCCAGCAGTCGGGACCTTTCGAGCTCCTACGAGCAGTACTTC. As protein: CASSRDLSSSYEQYF. Supplemented by reference TRBV28 and TRBJ2-7, the full variable domain reads DVKVTQSSRYLVKRTGEKVFLECVQDMDHENMFWYRQDPGLGLRLIYFSYDVKMKEKGDIPEGYSVSREKKERFSLILESASTNQTSMYLCASSRDLSSSYEQYFGPGTRLTVT.

The chain carries TRBV20-1 and TRBJ2-7, with 7 bases aligning to TRBD2. V shed 0 bases, J shed 3 bases, and the junction held 11 bases outside the gene matches. The CDR3 spans 16 residues. The germline V gene has CDR1 DFQATT and CDR2 SNEGSKA (reference sequence). DNA of the CDR3: TGCAGTGCTAGAGATTCTTGGAGCGGGATGGTCTACGAGCAGTACTTC. As protein: CSARDSWSGMVYEQYF.

The chain recombines TRBV4-2 with TRBJ1-2; D not resolved. Trimming left V 0 bases short and J 4 bases short, with 12 bases between. This CDR3 has 15 residues. Per the germline V gene, CDR1 is LGHNA and CDR2 is YNFKEQ. Here the CDR3 DNA reads TGTGCCAGCAGCCAAGATAAGCACGAAAGCTATGGCTACACCTTC. Translated: CASSQDKHESYGYTF.

The chain uses TRBV4-1 and TRBJ2-5; D is undetermined. V lost 6 bases and J 11 bases, leaving 25 bases between the germline ends. The CDR3 sequence is 15 residues long. The germline gives CDR1 MGHRA, CDR2 YSYEKL. The CDR3 here is CASRNLGGGKSVQYF. Written as DNA, the CDR3 is TGCGCCAGCAGAAACCTAGGCGGCGGAAAATCGGTTCAGTACTTC.

On this clonotype itself: Sequence at one end of the junction differs from germline and may be a read error. The rearrangement joins TRBV12-3 or TRBV12-4 to TRBJ2-5; D is perhaps TRBD2 (6 bases). The CDR3 totals 14 residues. Written as DNA, the CDR3 is TGTGCCAGCAGTGTAGCGATGGGGAGGAAGACCCAGTACTTC. This translates into CASSVAMGRKTQYF.

The chain carries TRBV18 and TRBJ2-1; possible D gene TRBD1, 6 bases. The germline gives CDR1 KGHSH, CDR2 LQKENI. The CDR3 consists of 15 residues. Trimming took off 5 bases at V and 1 base at J, with 12 bases between the two ends. This chain's CDR3 is CASSIGGQSYNEQFF. CDR3 nucleotides: TGTGCCAGCTCAATAGGTGGACAGTCCTACAATGAGCAGTTCTTC.

Regarding this clonotype: Its ends do not fully match the called genes, so a read error is possible. The chain has TRBV5-6 and TRBJ1-2; 9 bases line up with TRBD1. Germline CDR1 is SGHDT and CDR2 is YYEEEE. This CDR3 has 16 amino acids. CDR3: CASSTEHDRGNYVYTF. Written as DNA, the CDR3 is TGTGCCAGCAGCACGGAACACGACAGGGGGAACTATGTCTACACCTTC.

This chain connects TRBV27 to TRBJ2-1; 12 bases align to TRBD2. The CDR3 extends over 15 amino acids. V lost 6 bases and J lost 6; bases outside the gene matches: 6. Germline-derived CDR1 and CDR2 are MNHEY and SMNVEV (reference sequence). The CDR3 DNA is TGTGCCAGCAGAAAAGGACTAGCGGGAACCAATGAGCAGTTCTTC. This codes for CASRKGLAGTNEQFF.

The V gene is TRBV9, the J gene TRBJ2-3; 8 bases agree with TRBD1. Trimming removed 4 bases from V and 4 bases from J; junction bases left unmatched: 14. Germline loops: CDR1 SGDLS, CDR2 YYNGEE. The CDR3 extends over 17 amino acids. The CDR3 loop is CASSSARTGRIADTQYF. Written as DNA, the CDR3 is TGTGCCAGCAGCTCGGCCCGGACAGGGCGTATCGCAGATACGCAGTATTTT.

This sequence joins TRBV9 and TRBJ2-7; TRBD2 matches at 10 bases. Germline CDR1 is SGDLS and CDR2 is YYNGEE. The CDR3 runs 20 residues. The V gene end was trimmed by 3 bases and the J gene end by 5 bases; junction bases not matched to a gene: 23. The chain's CDR3 is CASSAGRTDGLLAGVNEQYF. The CDR3 nucleotides read TGTGCCAGCAGCGCAGGAAGGACAGACGGTTTGCTAGCGGGAGTAAACGAGCAGTACTTC. Filled out from reference TRBV9 and TRBJ2-7, the complete variable domain reads DSGVTQTPKHLITATGQRVTLRCSPRSGDLSVYWYQQSLDQGLQFLIQYYNGEERAKGNILERFSAQQFPDLHSELNLSSLELGDSALYFCASSAGRTDGLLAGVNEQYFGPGTRLTVT.

The rearrangement joins TRBV27 to TRBJ2-3, with D perhaps matching TRBD1 (5 bases). The CDR3 has 16 residues. With 1 base removed from V and 5 bases from J, the gap between germline ends came to 16 bases. The germline gives CDR1 MNHEY, CDR2 SMNVEV (reference sequence). This CDR3 reads CASSLWGRAPGDTQYF. CDR3 in DNA: TGTGCCAGCAGTTTATGGGGCCGGGCCCCAGGAGATACGCAGTATTTT.

V usage is TRBV10-3 and J usage is TRBJ2-7; tentatively, D is TRBD2 (5 bases). The CDR3 length is 13 residues. Germline V gene lookup returns CDR1 ENHRY and CDR2 SYGVKD. V shed 6 bases and J shed 2 bases, with 11 bases lying between them. The DNA of the CDR3 is TGTGCCATCAGCGCCGGAGGTACCTACGAGCAGTACTTC. Translation: CAISAGGTYEQYF.

The V gene is TRBV20-1, the J gene TRBJ2-7; D possibly corresponds to TRBD2 (6 bases). Germline assignment: CDR1 DFQATT and CDR2 SNEGSKA (reference sequence). Trimming cost V 5 bases and J 2 bases, with 13 bases left between them. CDR3 length: 13 residues. CDR3 in DNA: TGCAGTGCTTGGCGGGGCCAGACCTACGAGCAGTACTTC. Protein: CSAWRGQTYEQYF.

V gene TRBV12-3 or TRBV12-4 combines with J gene TRBJ2-1; 7 positions agree with TRBD1. J was trimmed by 7 bases and V by 10 bases; bases with no gene match: 13. The CDR3 has 14 amino acids. The CDR3 DNA is TGTGCCACTAGAGAGAGGGGGCGCTTGAATGAGCAGTTCTTC. This translates into CATRERGRLNEQFF.

This clonotype has just a few counts. V is TRBV5-1 and J is TRBJ2-6, with D perhaps being TRBD1 or TRBD2 (6 bases each). The V end was cut by 5 bases, the J end by 2 bases, with 11 bases between. This CDR3 contains 15 residues. Germline loops: CDR1 SGHRS, CDR2 YFSETQ. CDR3 residues: CASSVGGTGANVLTF. CDR3 nucleotide sequence: TGCGCCAGCAGTGTGGGGGGCACTGGGGCCAACGTCCTGACTTTC.

The chain uses TRBV5-1 and TRBJ2-5, with 10 bases that match TRBD2. Losses at the gene ends were 6 bases for V and 1 base for J; bases not matched to a gene: 9. CDR1 SGHRS and CDR2 YFSETQ come from the germline V gene. The CDR3 has 16 residues. This CDR3 reads CASTLGPSGSQETQYF. DNA for the CDR3: TGCGCCAGCACCCTGGGGCCTAGCGGGAGCCAAGAGACCCAGTACTTC.